One sample yielded the 20 T cell receptor beta chains listed below, sequenced in a study of beta chain features in type 1 diabetes. Sequencing targeted expressed TCRB transcripts, as all isolated RNA had been reverse transcribed. Generated by immunoSEQ multiplex PCR, the TCRdb table keeps only in-frame clones and is missing some. The sample lists 150,000 to 190,000 clones; 11% were seen once. Sequenced sample: central memory CD4+ T cells from blood. All receptors derive from a man aged 18 to 29 in good health.

The chain employs TRBV6-6 and TRBJ2-5; D is ambiguous. The V end lost 3 bases, the J end lost 5 bases, and 10 bases lay between the germline ends. From germline, CDR1 is MNHNY and CDR2 SVGAGI (reference sequence). CDR3 length equals 13 residues. Written as DNA, the CDR3 is TGTGCCAGCAGTTATCAATATTTGGAGACCCAGTACTTC. It translates to CASSYQYLETQYF.

The chain joins TRBV28 to TRBJ2-1, with a weak D call TRBD1 (5 bases). Trimming shortened V by 3 bases and J by 10 bases, and 19 bases separated the two germline ends. The CDR3 is 15 residues long. CDR1 is MDHEN, CDR2 SYDVKM, per germline. The CDR3 nucleotides are TGTGCCAGCAGTTTCAAGGCGCAGGGTATGAGGGAGCAGTTCTTC. Encoded protein: CASSFKAQGMREQFF. Full variable domain (outside the CDR3, taken from reference TRBV28 and TRBJ2-1): DVKVTQSSRYLVKRTGEKVFLECVQDMDHENMFWYRQDPGLGLRLIYFSYDVKMKEKGDIPEGYSVSREKKERFSLILESASTNQTSMYLCASSFKAQGMREQFFGPGTRLTVL.

CDR3 DNA sequence: TGTGCCAGCAGCCGAGAGAGGGCCTACGAGCAGTACTTC. This codes for CASSRERAYEQYF. The chain has TRBV7-2 and TRBJ2-7; tentative D call: TRBD2 (5 bases). The V end was cut by 5 bases, the J end by 2 bases, with 10 bases between. The CDR3 is 13 residues long. Germline V CDR1 and CDR2: SGHTA, FQGNSA.

The rearrangement uses TRBV29-1 and TRBJ2-6; D unclear. The length of the CDR3 is 15 residues. V was cut by 3 bases and J by 0 bases, with 9 bases left in between. Germline V lookup: CDR1 SQVTM, CDR2 ANQGSEA. The CDR3 coding sequence is TGCAGCGTTGACGGAGCCCTCTCTGGGGCCAACGTCCTGACTTTC. This codes for CSVDGALSGANVLTF.

This clone was observed a few times. This chain joins TRBV28 and TRBJ2-5; the D is unclear. Germline V gene data show CDR1 as MDHEN and CDR2 as SYDVKM. The CDR3 is made up of 13 amino acids. V lost 4 bases, J lost 4 bases, and 10 bases lay in between. The CDR3 sequence: CASSYDLRETQYF. In DNA, the CDR3 is TGTGCCAGCAGTTATGACCTAAGAGAGACCCAGTACTTC.

At least ten counts were recorded for this clone. The chain has TRBV4-3 and TRBJ2-7; 9 nucleotides align to TRBD2. Germline V gene lookup returns CDR1 LGHNA and CDR2 YSLEER. The CDR3 sequence is 14 residues long. V lost 7 bases to trimming and J lost 3 bases; unmatched junction nucleotides: 7. In nucleotides, the CDR3 is TGCGCCAGCAATCGGACTAGCGTACGCTACGAGCAGTACTTC. Translated, it gives CASNRTSVRYEQYF.

This clone has only a few counts. The rearrangement links TRBV9 to TRBJ2-3, with 8 bases fitting TRBD1. The V segment lost 0 bases and the J segment 6 bases; nucleotides outside the gene matches: 12. The length of the CDR3 is 17 residues. CDR1 is SGDLS and CDR2 is YYNGEE in the germline V gene. The CDR3 DNA reads as TGTGCCAGCAGCGTAGTTGCAGGGGGCCTACTTGGTGATACGCAGTATTTT. This translates into CASSVVAGGLLGDTQYF.

Worth noting for this clone: Other DNA sequences of this sample code for an identical CDR3. The genes are TRBV10-3 and TRBJ1-5; the D is unclear. V lost 0 bases and J 3 bases, leaving 9 bases between the germline ends. Germline V gene data show CDR1 as ENHRY and CDR2 as SYGVKD. The CDR3 is made up of 15 amino acids. The CDR3 DNA reads as TGTGCCATCAGTGAGTCAGGGCCGAACAATCAGCCCCAGCATTTT. Its protein product is CAISESGPNNQPQHF.

The J gene is TRBJ2-1, the V gene TRBV10-3; 14 bases map to TRBD2. V shed 7 bases, J shed 9 bases, and the junction held 8 bases outside the gene matches. CDR3 length equals 15 residues. Germline loops: CDR1 ENHRY, CDR2 SYGVKD. The CDR3 protein is CAINAGLAGGGEQFF. The CDR3 region has the DNA TGTGCCATCAACGCCGGACTAGCGGGAGGTGGTGAGCAGTTCTTC.

This chain joins TRBV28 and TRBJ2-5; a weak D match, TRBD1 (5 bases). Germline CDR1 reads MDHEN; CDR2 reads SYDVKM. V gave up 3 bases and J gave up 1 base, with 15 bases separating them. The CDR3 has 16 amino acids. This CDR3 is CASSLRQRKGQETQYF. CDR3 DNA sequence: TGTGCCAGCAGTTTGCGACAGAGAAAGGGCCAAGAGACCCAGTACTTC. The variable domain in full, completed from reference TRBV28 and TRBJ2-5, reads DVKVTQSSRYLVKRTGEKVFLECVQDMDHENMFWYRQDPGLGLRLIYFSYDVKMKEKGDIPEGYSVSREKKERFSLILESASTNQTSMYLCASSLRQRKGQETQYFGPGTRLLVL.

The chain has TRBV2 and TRBJ1-5; tentative D call: TRBD1 (6 bases). Germline CDR1 is SNHLY and CDR2 is FYNNEI. The CDR3 runs 15 residues. V lost 6 bases, J lost 4 bases, and 16 bases lay in between. The DNA for the CDR3 is TGTGCCAGCAGAGATGGGGGCAGGATGAATCAGCCCCAGCATTTT. Protein sequence: CASRDGGRMNQPQHF.

This clone was picked up many times. The V call is TRBV7-2, the J call TRBJ2-5, with D possibly TRBD1 on 5 matching bases. This CDR3 has 14 residues. Trimming cost V 1 base and J 3 bases, with 9 bases left between them. Germline V CDR1 and CDR2: SGHTA, FQGNSA. CDR3 protein: CASSLGSGKETQYF. CDR3 bases: TGTGCCAGCAGCTTAGGATCAGGGAAAGAGACCCAGTACTTC.

The chain couples TRBV7-2 to TRBJ2-5; the D is unclear. V lost 5 bases and J lost 4, with 14 bases in between. This CDR3 is 14 amino acids long. Germline lookup yields CDR1 SGHTA and CDR2 FQGNSA. The CDR3 nucleotides read TGTGCCAGCAGCCGTGATTATAAAGTAGAGACCCAGTACTTC. It encodes CASSRDYKVETQYF.

The chain has TRBV13 and TRBJ1-5; no clear D gene. CDR3 size: 12 residues. Germline V gene data show CDR1 as PRHDT and CDR2 as FYEKMQ (reference sequence). V gave up 5 bases and J gave up 5 bases, with 7 bases separating them. CDR3 protein: CASSKSYQPQHF. In DNA form, the CDR3 reads TGTGCCAGCAGCAAAAGCTATCAGCCCCAGCATTTT.

The rearrangement links TRBV6-4 to TRBJ2-3; a possible D gene is TRBD2 (6 bases). Germline V gene lookup returns CDR1 MRHNA and CDR2 SNTAGT. The CDR3 is 16 amino acids. Deletions cut 4 bases from V and 1 base from J, with 15 bases between. The CDR3 DNA follows: TGTGCCAGCAGTGCGGGAGCGGGTTTCCGCACAGATACGCAGTATTTT. Protein sequence: CASSAGAGFRTDTQYF.

This clone came up a few times. V and J are TRBV2 and TRBJ1-1; perhaps TRBD1 as D (6 bases). V was pared by 5 bases and J by 1 base, with 11 bases between. The germline CDR1 and CDR2 sequences are SNHLY and FYNNEI. The CDR3 is 14 residues long. CDR3 sequence reads: CASSIQGGNTEAFF. The CDR3 DNA reads as TGTGCCAGCAGTATACAGGGAGGGAACACTGAAGCTTTCTTT.

This chain's CDR3 is CASTSPQGGNYEQYF. The CDR3 nucleotides read TGTGCCAGCACCTCTCCCCAGGGAGGAAACTACGAGCAGTACTTC. This chain joins TRBV28 and TRBJ2-7; D may be TRBD2 (6 bases). This CDR3 comprises 15 residues. Germline V CDR1 and CDR2: MDHEN, SYDVKM. Trimming removed 7 bases from V and 3 bases from J, with 19 bases in between.

The chain combines TRBV2 with TRBJ1-2; 7 positions match TRBD1. CDR3 length: 12 residues. The V gene's germline CDR1 is SNHLY and CDR2 FYNNEI. Trimming removed 8 bases from V and 4 bases from J; junction bases left unmatched: 4. DNA of the CDR3: TGTGCCAGCGCCGACAGGGCCTATGGCTACACCTTC. Translating gives CASADRAYGYTF.

Only a few counts were recorded for this clone. The gene calls are TRBV2 and TRBJ2-5; perhaps D is TRBD1 or TRBD2 (5 bases each). CDR1 and CDR2 (germline): SNHLY, FYNNEI. The V gene lost 8 bases and the J gene lost 9 bases, with 22 bases spanning the gap. The CDR3 extends over 14 amino acids. This chain's CDR3 is CASLLGNTRGAQYF. The CDR3 nucleotides are TGTGCCAGCCTGCTAGGGAACACAAGAGGGGCCCAGTACTTC.

This clone was seen a few times. This chain uses TRBV4-2 with TRBJ2-1, with 9 bases aligning to TRBD2. Germline trimming cut 4 bases from V and 7 bases from J; bases unmatched to any gene: 14. This CDR3 spans 17 amino acids. The germline gives CDR1 LGHNA, CDR2 YNFKEQ. The CDR3 region has the DNA TGTGCCAGCAGCCCGCAAGGGGTAGCGGGGGTACTGAATGAGCAGTTCTTC. Translated, it gives CASSPQGVAGVLNEQFF.